The 22 T cell receptor beta chains below were found in one sample sequenced in a study of PD-1 blockade in classical Hodgkin lymphoma. The method was immunoSEQ multiplex PCR; TCRdb's version includes in-frame clones alone and lacks a portion of them. The sample has more than 30,000 clones, 77% seen once. Described time point: cycle 4 day 1 (C4D1), after five to seven weeks of nivolumab. Patients all relapsed after autologous stem cell transplantation, and there was variation in brentuximab vedotin exposure. The sequences come from peripheral blood mononuclear cells (PBMCs), collected before the fourth cycle of nivolumab. These receptor sequences come from a human donor with classical Hodgkin lymphoma.

The chain links TRBV10-1 to TRBJ1-1; D possibly corresponds to TRBD1 (5 bases). Germline V gene lookup returns CDR1 WNHNN and CDR2 SYGVQD (reference sequence). V dropped 6 bases and J dropped 5 bases, with 19 bases sitting between them. This CDR3 has 15 residues. CDR3 nucleotides: TGCGCCAGCAGCCCGGAGTCGGGGGGATTTACTGAAGCTTTCTTT. Translated: CASSPESGGFTEAFF.

J is TRBJ1-5 and V is TRBV18; 8 nucleotides align to TRBD1. Germline V gene sequence: CDR1 KGHSH, CDR2 LQKENI. This CDR3 spans 15 amino acids. V gave up 4 bases and J gave up 0 bases; unmatched junction bases: 2. Here the CDR3 DNA reads TGTGCCAGCTCACTGACAGGGGATAGCAATCAGCCCCAGCATTTT. Protein product: CASSLTGDSNQPQHF. Using reference TRBV18 and TRBJ1-5 for the parts outside the CDR3, the full variable domain is NAGVMQNPRHLVRRRGQEARLRCSPMKGHSHVYWYRQLPEEGLKFMVYLQKENIIDESGMPKERFSAEFPKEGPSILRIQQVVRGDSAAYFCASSLTGDSNQPQHFGDGTRLSIL.

The chain uses TRBV18 and TRBJ2-3, with D tentatively TRBD1 (6 bases). Germline values: CDR1 KGHSH, CDR2 LQKENI. The CDR3 is 15 amino acids. Trimming removed 1 base from V and 2 bases from J, with 10 bases in between. The DNA of the CDR3 is TGTGCCAGCTCACCACGTCAGGGGATCACAGATACGCAGTATTTT. Its translation is CASSPRQGITDTQYF.

The gene calls are TRBV4-3 and TRBJ2-2; D is undetermined. The germline V gene encodes CDR1 LGHNA and CDR2 YSLEER. V shed 0 bases and J shed 7 bases, with 15 bases lying between them. CDR3 length: 16 amino acids. The CDR3 reads CASSQEATIRVGELFF. CDR3 nucleotide sequence: TGCGCCAGCAGCCAAGAGGCGACAATAAGGGTCGGGGAGCTGTTTTTT.

The rearrangement joins TRBV29-1 to TRBJ2-7; weak D call: TRBD2 (6 bases). CDR3 length: 13 amino acids. Germline V gives CDR1 SQVTM, CDR2 ANQGSEA. The germline V and J ends were trimmed by 1 base and 2 bases, with 9 bases remaining between them. CDR3 residues: CSVEVSGAYEQYF. In nucleotides, the CDR3 is TGCAGCGTTGAAGTATCGGGGGCCTACGAGCAGTACTTC.

This clone occurred a few times. This chain connects TRBV11-1 to TRBJ2-5; possibly TRBD2 for D (5 bases). Germline V CDR1 and CDR2: SGHAT, FQDESV (reference sequence). The CDR3 loop spans 16 amino acids. V was trimmed by 5 bases and J by 5 bases, leaving 21 bases between them. The CDR3 coding sequence is TGTGCCAGCAGCAAGGAACTCTTAGAGGAGGAGGAGACCCAGTACTTC. Its translation: CASSKELLEEEETQYF.

The rearrangement links TRBV11-2 to TRBJ1-1, with D maybe TRBD1 (6 bases). The V gene lost 1 base and the J gene lost 4 bases, with 22 bases spanning the gap. Per the germline V gene, CDR1 is SGHAT and CDR2 is FQNNGV. The CDR3 totals 18 residues. CDR3 nucleotide sequence: TGTGCCAGCAGCTTAGCCCTAGGGTCTAACAGGGTTGGCACTGAAGCTTTCTTT. It yields the protein CASSLALGSNRVGTEAFF.

The CDR3 loop is CASSPRGLDDEQYF. In DNA, the CDR3 is TGTGCCAGCTCACCACGGGGGCTGGATGACGAGCAGTACTTC. This chain uses TRBV18 with TRBJ2-7; possibly TRBD1 for D (6 bases). Trimming pared 1 base from V and 5 bases from J, leaving 12 bases between. Germline CDR1 reads KGHSH; CDR2 reads LQKENI. The CDR3 totals 14 residues.

This sequence joins TRBV9 and TRBJ1-5; TRBD1 might be the D (5 bases). The V end was cut by 4 bases, the J end by 6 bases, with 14 bases between. Germline V gene data show CDR1 as SGDLS and CDR2 as YYNGEE. This CDR3 has 14 amino acids. CDR3 nucleotides: TGTGCCAGCAGCCCCTGGGGGGTCGGTCAGCCCCAGCATTTT. Its protein is CASSPWGVGQPQHF. The variable domain in full, completed from reference TRBV9 and TRBJ1-5, reads DSGVTQTPKHLITATGQRVTLRCSPRSGDLSVYWYQQSLDQGLQFLIQYYNGEERAKGNILERFSAQQFPDLHSELNLSSLELGDSALYFCASSPWGVGQPQHFGDGTRLSIL.

This clone was counted only a few times. This chain uses TRBV7-9 with TRBJ1-2; the D is unclear. The length of the CDR3 is 13 residues. Trimming took 6 bases from V and 3 from J, leaving 11 bases between them. Per the germline V gene, CDR1 is SEHNR and CDR2 is FQNEAQ (reference sequence). CDR3 residues: CASRSDGHYGYTF. The CDR3 DNA is TGTGCCAGCAGATCAGACGGCCACTATGGCTACACCTTC. Full variable domain (outside the CDR3, taken from reference TRBV7-9 and TRBJ1-2): DTGVSQNPRHKITKRGQNVTFRCDPISEHNRLYWYRQTLGQGPEFLTYFQNEAQLEKSRLLSDRFSAERPKGSFSTLEIQRTEQGDSAMYLCASRSDGHYGYTFGSGTRLTVV.

This sequence joins TRBV19 and TRBJ2-5; possible D gene TRBD1, 5 bases. The length of the CDR3 is 13 residues. V gave up 6 bases and J gave up 5 bases, with 13 bases separating them. The germline CDR1 and CDR2 sequences are LNHDA and SQIVND (reference sequence). CDR3 sequence: CASRAGRWETQYF. CDR3 bases: TGTGCCAGTAGGGCAGGGCGGTGGGAGACCCAGTACTTC.

This clone was found a few times. V and J are TRBV6-5 and TRBJ1-1; no firm D call. CDR1 is MNHEY, CDR2 SVGAGI, per germline. Trimming shortened V by 6 bases and J by 5 bases, and 7 bases separated the two germline ends. CDR3 length: 11 amino acids. In DNA, the CDR3 is TGTGCCAGCAGCACCTTGACTGAAGCTTTCTTT. As protein: CASSTLTEAFF.

This clone has just a few counts. This chain links TRBV7-2 with TRBJ1-5; D not certain. The length of the CDR3 is 13 residues. Between the trimmed V and J ends, which lost 2 bases and 7 bases, there was a span of 9 bases. Per the germline V gene, CDR1 is SGHTA and CDR2 is FQGNSA. CDR3 in DNA: TGTGCCAGCAGCTTATCGGGCTGGCAGCCCCAGCATTTT. Translation gives CASSLSGWQPQHF.

The chain employs TRBV5-1 and TRBJ2-3; D not resolved. Between the trimmed V and J ends, which lost 0 bases and 0 bases, there was a span of 5 bases. Germline V CDR1 and CDR2: SGHRS, YFSETQ. This CDR3 is built from 14 residues. The CDR3 loop reads CASSLVSSTDTQYF. The CDR3 DNA sequence: TGCGCCAGCAGCTTGGTTTCTAGCACAGATACGCAGTATTTT. Full variable domain (remainder filled in from reference TRBV5-1 and TRBJ2-3): KAGVTQTPRYLIKTRGQQVTLSCSPISGHRSVSWYQQTPGQGLQFLFEYFSETQRNKGNFPGRFSGRQFSNSRSEMNVSTLELGDSALYLCASSLVSSTDTQYFGPGTRLTVL.

The chain links TRBV18 to TRBJ1-6; D perhaps matches TRBD1 (5 bases). V lost 3 bases to trimming and J lost 10 bases, with 13 bases between them. The CDR3 is 14 amino acids. Germline V lookup: CDR1 KGHSH, CDR2 LQKENI. In DNA form, the CDR3 reads TGTGCCAGCTCACCGTCCAGGGAGGGATCACCCCTCCACTTT. This encodes CASSPSREGSPLHF.

J is TRBJ1-2 and V is TRBV9, with 7 bases lining up with TRBD1. Trimming removed 0 bases from V and 8 bases from J; junction bases left unmatched: 13. The CDR3 contains 16 residues. From germline, CDR1 is SGDLS and CDR2 YYNGEE. This CDR3 is CASSVARTGQEGGYTF. DNA of the CDR3: TGTGCCAGCAGCGTAGCAAGGACAGGCCAAGAAGGAGGCTACACCTTC.

The chain combines TRBV21-1 with TRBJ1-3; TRBD1 is the table's D call and was not checked against the DNA. TRBV21-1 has pseudogene status. The CDR3 is made up of 16 amino acids. CDR3 sequence: CASSTVRQTRGNTIYF. The CDR3 region has the DNA TGTGCCAGCAGCACCGTAAGACAGACGAGGGGAAACACCATATATTTT.

V usage is TRBV4-2 and J usage is TRBJ1-3, with D perhaps matching TRBD1 (6 bases). Deletions cut 3 bases from V and 0 bases from J, with 12 bases between. CDR1 and CDR2 from the germline V gene are LGHNA and YNFKEQ. The CDR3 consists of 16 residues. The CDR3 DNA follows: TGTGCCAGCAGCCAGCAGGGGAGCAGCTCTGGAAACACCATATATTTT. Protein: CASSQQGSSSGNTIYF.

J is TRBJ2-3 and V is TRBV5-1; a weak D match, TRBD2 (6 bases). Germline V lookup: CDR1 SGHRS, CDR2 YFSETQ. The CDR3 is 15 amino acids. The V end lost 4 bases, the J end lost 2 bases, and 14 bases lay between the germline ends. CDR3 residues: CASSEISSVTDTQYF. CDR3 sequence (DNA): TGCGCCAGCAGCGAGATATCTAGCGTCACAGATACGCAGTATTTT. Variable domain in full (rest from reference TRBV5-1 and TRBJ2-3): KAGVTQTPRYLIKTRGQQVTLSCSPISGHRSVSWYQQTPGQGLQFLFEYFSETQRNKGNFPGRFSGRQFSNSRSEMNVSTLELGDSALYLCASSEISSVTDTQYFGPGTRLTVL.

The V and J genes are TRBV6-5 and TRBJ1-1; possible D gene TRBD1, 5 bases. The CDR3 is 13 amino acids. Trimming removed 8 bases at V and 1 base at J, with 11 bases between. CDR1 MNHEY and CDR2 SVGAGI come from the germline V gene. CDR3: CASGRVPNTEAFF. The CDR3 region has the DNA TGTGCCAGCGGCAGGGTTCCGAACACTGAAGCTTTCTTT.

The chain joins TRBV5-1 to TRBJ2-5, with TRBD2 matching over 7 bases. Germline V gene lookup returns CDR1 SGHRS and CDR2 YFSETQ. The CDR3 extends over 14 amino acids. The ends lost 4 bases at V and 4 bases at J; junction bases unmatched: 7. Written as DNA, the CDR3 is TGCGCCAGCAGCCCTGGGGTAGCGGGAGAGACCCAGTACTTC. Translating gives CASSPGVAGETQYF. The full variable domain, its missing parts supplied by reference TRBV5-1 and TRBJ2-5, is KAGVTQTPRYLIKTRGQQVTLSCSPISGHRSVSWYQQTPGQGLQFLFEYFSETQRNKGNFPGRFSGRQFSNSRSEMNVSTLELGDSALYLCASSPGVAGETQYFGPGTRLLVL.

The CDR3 region is CASSAPGGASQETQYF. The CDR3 DNA sequence: TGTGCCAGCAGCGCGCCAGGGGGCGCGTCCCAAGAGACCCAGTACTTC. The V call is TRBV9, the J call TRBJ2-5, with TRBD1 identical over 8 bases. Germline V gene data show CDR1 as SGDLS and CDR2 as YYNGEE. Unmatched junction bases numbered 8, after V lost 3 bases and J lost 1 base. The CDR3 length is 16 residues.